Below are 28 T cell receptor beta chains sequenced from a single sample in a study of cytomegalovirus exposure and HLA in healthy donors. Use of 60 Vbeta and 13 Jbeta primers characterized the PCR. TCRdb's copy holds only in-frame clones and misses some; the assay was immunoSEQ multiplex PCR. This table holds 98,000 or so clones, roughly 80% found once. Specimen: PBMCs. The receptors originated from a female donor in good health and CMV-seronegative.

The chain recombines TRBV5-1 with TRBJ2-2; D is ambiguous. The CDR3 totals 17 residues. The V end was cut by 0 bases, the J end by 2 bases, with 14 bases between. Germline CDR1 and CDR2: SGHRS and YFSETQ. CDR3 loop: CASSLAAQALNTGELFF. The DNA of the CDR3 is TGCGCCAGCAGCTTGGCCGCGCAGGCCCTAAACACCGGGGAGCTGTTTTTT.

The J gene is TRBJ2-1, the V gene TRBV5-6, with 10 bases aligning to TRBD2. The CDR3 consists of 15 residues. J gave up 9 bases and V 3 bases, and 9 bases lay outside the gene matches. The germline V gene encodes CDR1 SGHDT and CDR2 YYEEEE. For the CDR3, the DNA is TGTGCCAGCAGCTCTAAAGCGGGAGGGAGGTTTGAGCAGTTCTTC. This codes for CASSSKAGGRFEQFF. Full variable domain (missing parts from reference TRBV5-6 and TRBJ2-1): DAGVTQSPTHLIKTRGQQVTLRCSPKSGHDTVSWYQQALGQGPQFIFQYYEEEERQRGNFPDRFSGHQFPNYSSELNVNALLLGDSALYLCASSSKAGGRFEQFFGPGTRLTVL.

The gene calls are TRBV7-3 and TRBJ1-6, with a weak D call TRBD1 (5 bases). Germline V gene sequence: CDR1 SGHTA, CDR2 FQGTGA. The CDR3 covers 14 residues. V lost 2 bases, J lost 7 bases, and 9 bases lay in between. This chain's CDR3 is CASSLGSGNSPLHF. The CDR3 DNA follows: TGTGCCAGCAGCTTAGGGTCAGGGAATTCACCCCTCCACTTT.

This chain links TRBV5-1 with TRBJ1-2, with 9 bases lining up with TRBD1. The CDR3 sequence is 13 residues long. Germline lookup yields CDR1 SGHRS and CDR2 YFSETQ. Unmatched junction bases numbered 2, after V lost 2 bases and J lost 6 bases. CDR3 DNA sequence: TGCGCCAGCAGCTTTCGGACAGGGGATGGCTACACCTTC. Its translation: CASSFRTGDGYTF.

The chain couples TRBV28 to TRBJ1-1; perhaps TRBD1 as D (6 bases). There are 15 residues in the CDR3. Trimming took off 3 bases at V and 5 bases at J, with 16 bases between the two ends. The germline CDR1 and CDR2 sequences are MDHEN and SYDVKM. This CDR3 is CASSFRRGARTEAFF. The CDR3 coding sequence is TGTGCCAGCAGTTTCCGCAGGGGCGCGCGGACTGAAGCTTTCTTT.

The V call is TRBV5-4, the J call TRBJ2-7, with TRBD2 matching 13 bases. The germline V gene encodes CDR1 SGHNT and CDR2 YYREEE (reference sequence). V shed 3 bases and J 3 bases; nucleotides not matched to a gene: 6. The CDR3 is made up of 16 amino acids. DNA of the CDR3: TGTGCCAGCAGCTCCCCCCGGACTAGCGGGAGCTACGAGCAGTACTTC. Translation gives CASSSPRTSGSYEQYF.

This chain joins TRBV19 and TRBJ1-5; 10 nucleotides agree with TRBD1. CDR1 is LNHDA and CDR2 is SQIVND in the germline V gene (reference sequence). CDR3 length: 16 amino acids. Trimming at V came to 3 bases and at J to 5 bases, leaving 7 bases not matched to a gene. CDR3 nucleotide sequence: TGTGCCAGTAGTATTCCCGGGACAGGGGTGCATCAGCCCCAGCATTTT. Protein sequence: CASSIPGTGVHQPQHF.

This sequence joins TRBV18 and TRBJ1-4, with 10 positions matching TRBD1. Germline loops: CDR1 KGHSH, CDR2 LQKENI. With 6 bases clipped from V and 4 bases from J, the junction kept 8 bases outside the gene matches. This CDR3 region has 16 residues. CDR3 sequence reads: CASSRQGALNNEKLFF. The CDR3 nucleotides read TGTGCCAGCTCCCGACAGGGGGCGCTGAATAATGAAAAACTGTTTTTT.

This sequence joins TRBV19 and TRBJ2-2, with D possibly matching TRBD2 (6 bases). CDR1 LNHDA and CDR2 SQIVND come from the germline V gene (reference sequence). Trimming stripped 11 bases from V and 5 bases from J, with 15 bases between. The CDR3 consists of 13 residues. The chain's CDR3 is CAAGRGRTGELFF. In nucleotides, the CDR3 is TGTGCCGCGGGGCGGGGAAGGACCGGGGAGCTGTTTTTT.

The chain couples TRBV27 to TRBJ1-4, with D perhaps TRBD1 (5 bases). Germline loops: CDR1 MNHEY, CDR2 SMNVEV (reference sequence). Trimming pared 6 bases from V and 2 bases from J, leaving 19 bases between. This CDR3 contains 17 residues. This CDR3 reads CASRLHRSTTTNEKLFF. CDR3 DNA sequence: TGTGCCAGCAGACTTCACAGGTCCACGACGACTAATGAAAAACTGTTTTTT. The whole variable domain, filled in from reference TRBV27 and TRBJ1-4, reads EAQVTQNPRYLITVTGKKLTVTCSQNMNHEYMSWYRQDPGLGLRQIYYSMNVEVTDKGDVPEGYKVSRKEKRNFPLILESPSPNQTSLYFCASRLHRSTTTNEKLFFGSGTQLSVL.

This chain uses TRBV11-2 with TRBJ1-2, with a tentative D call TRBD1 (6 bases). V lost 5 bases and J lost 4, with 14 bases in between. Per germline, CDR1 SGHAT and CDR2 FQNNGV. The CDR3 spans 14 residues. In nucleotides, the CDR3 is TGTGCCAGCAGCCTCCGGGGGGCCGCCTATGGCTACACCTTC. Amino acid sequence: CASSLRGAAYGYTF.

The CDR3 DNA reads as TGTGCCAGCAGGGAGTGGTCGTCCAACTACGAGCAGTACTTC. It encodes CASREWSSNYEQYF. The chain is built from TRBV2 and TRBJ2-5; D not resolved. The J call is uncertain, as TRBJ2-7 better fits the DNA end. Germline CDR1 and CDR2: SNHLY and FYNNEI. The CDR3 covers 14 residues.

This sequence joins TRBV30 and TRBJ1-5; 8 bases are a match to TRBD1. The CDR3 covers 13 residues. The V and J ends lost 3 bases and 5 bases, in that order; junction bases with no gene match: 3. Germline V gene data show CDR1 as GTSNPN and CDR2 as SVGIG (reference sequence). The CDR3 region has the DNA TGTGCCTGGAGCCCGACAGGGGATCAGCCCCAGCATTTT. Its protein product is CAWSPTGDQPQHF.

CDR3 DNA: TGCAGCGTCTATGAGTCCGGGAGGGGAGTGTTAGACTCCTACGAGCAGTACTTC. Its protein product is CSVYESGRGVLDSYEQYF. The chain combines TRBV29-1 with TRBJ2-7, with 8 bases fitting TRBD2. This CDR3 has 18 amino acids. The J segment lost 0 bases and the V segment lost 6 bases, leaving 19 bases of the junction unmatched. Per germline, CDR1 SQVTM and CDR2 ANQGSEA.

The gene calls are TRBV5-1 and TRBJ2-2; 7 bases map to TRBD2. The CDR3 is 15 amino acids. J was trimmed by 1 base and V by 6 bases; bases with no gene match: 6. The germline CDR1 and CDR2 sequences are SGHRS and YFSETQ. The CDR3 DNA sequence: TGCGCCAGCACTCCGAGGACTAGGAACACCGGGGAGCTGTTTTTT. Translating gives CASTPRTRNTGELFF. The complete variable domain, with remaining parts taken from reference TRBV5-1 and TRBJ2-2, reads KAGVTQTPRYLIKTRGQQVTLSCSPISGHRSVSWYQQTPGQGLQFLFEYFSETQRNKGNFPGRFSGRQFSNSRSEMNVSTLELGDSALYLCASTPRTRNTGELFFGEGSRLTVL.

The chain is built from TRBV19 and TRBJ2-1; 8 positions agree with TRBD1. CDR3 size: 16 residues. With 9 bases clipped from V and 2 bases from J, the junction kept 12 bases outside the gene matches. Germline V gene sequence: CDR1 LNHDA, CDR2 SQIVND (reference sequence). The DNA for the CDR3 is TGTGCCAGCACTCAAGGACAGGGCCGAACCTACAATGAGCAGTTCTTC. Its protein product is CASTQGQGRTYNEQFF.

The chain is built from TRBV5-1 and TRBJ1-6; TRBD1 matches at 7 bases. This CDR3 comprises 14 residues. Germline V CDR1 and CDR2: SGHRS, YFSETQ. Unmatched junction bases numbered 5, after V lost 4 bases and J lost 7 bases. The CDR3 protein is CASSIGTANSPLHF. The CDR3 DNA sequence: TGCGCCAGCAGCATCGGGACAGCCAATTCACCCCTCCACTTT.

The chain uses TRBV7-9 and TRBJ1-1, with D possibly being TRBD1 (5 bases). V shed 7 bases and J shed 4 bases, with 19 bases lying between them. This CDR3 has 15 amino acids. Germline assignment: CDR1 SEHNR and CDR2 FQNEAQ (reference sequence). The CDR3 DNA is TGTGCCAGCATCGAGACCTGGTCTAGGGGCACTGAAGCTTTCTTT. This encodes CASIETWSRGTEAFF.

The V call is TRBV27, the J call TRBJ2-7, with TRBD1 matching over 7 bases. This CDR3 contains 16 residues. Per germline, CDR1 MNHEY and CDR2 SMNVEV (reference sequence). The V and J ends lost 0 bases and 1 base, in that order; junction bases with no gene match: 6. CDR3 loop: CASSLSGQLSSYEQYF. In nucleotides, the CDR3 is TGTGCCAGCAGTTTATCGGGACAGCTTTCATCCTACGAGCAGTACTTC.

The CDR3 bases are TGTGCCAGCAGTTTGGCCATCGGAGCGGACTCCTACAATGAGCAGTTCTTC. It translates to CASSLAIGADSYNEQFF. The chain is built from TRBV28 and TRBJ2-1, with D possibly being TRBD2 (5 bases). The CDR3 is 17 amino acids. V lost 3 bases to trimming and J lost 0 bases, with 15 bases between them. The germline V gene has CDR1 MDHEN and CDR2 SYDVKM. Full variable domain (missing parts from reference TRBV28 and TRBJ2-1): DVKVTQSSRYLVKRTGEKVFLECVQDMDHENMFWYRQDPGLGLRLIYFSYDVKMKEKGDIPEGYSVSREKKERFSLILESASTNQTSMYLCASSLAIGADSYNEQFFGPGTRLTVL.

This sequence joins TRBV27 and TRBJ2-7, with 8 positions matching TRBD1. The V and J ends lost 2 bases and 5 bases, in that order; junction bases with no gene match: 8. Germline V gives CDR1 MNHEY, CDR2 SMNVEV (reference sequence). This CDR3 is built from 15 residues. The CDR3 here is CASSLGGQALHEQYF. CDR3 nucleotides: TGTGCCAGCAGTTTAGGGGGACAGGCACTACACGAGCAGTACTTC.

This clone was detected once. The chain employs TRBV2 and TRBJ1-1; D gene unclear. V shed 2 bases and J shed 3 bases, with 7 bases lying between them. Per the germline V gene, CDR1 is SNHLY and CDR2 is FYNNEI. This CDR3 has 13 amino acids. The CDR3 sequence is CASSETVDTEAFF. The CDR3 bases are TGTGCCAGCAGTGAAACGGTTGACACTGAAGCTTTCTTT.

The genes are TRBV2 and TRBJ1-2; 7 bases are shared with TRBD1. Germline V gives CDR1 SNHLY, CDR2 FYNNEI. The V and J ends lost 4 bases and 5 bases, in that order; junction bases with no gene match: 13. The CDR3 spans 16 residues. The CDR3: CASSGAGGNLMYGYTF. CDR3 in DNA: TGTGCCAGCAGTGGAGCAGGGGGAAATTTAATGTATGGCTACACCTTC.

The V and J genes are TRBV4-3 and TRBJ2-4; TRBD1 agrees at 8 bases. The CDR3 is made up of 20 amino acids. Germline V gene data show CDR1 as LGHNA and CDR2 as YSLEER. V gave up 2 bases and J gave up 0 bases; unmatched junction bases: 15. CDR3 DNA sequence: TGCGCCAGCAGCCAACTTCCAGCCAGGGGGCAGACCGTAGCCAAAAACATTCAGTACTTC. Protein product: CASSQLPARGQTVAKNIQYF.

The V and J genes are TRBV28 and TRBJ2-5; 10 positions match TRBD1. The ends lost 3 bases at V and 2 bases at J; junction bases unmatched: 12. CDR1 and CDR2 (germline): MDHEN, SYDVKM. The CDR3 covers 18 residues. DNA of the CDR3: TGTGCCAGCAGTTTGGGGTGGGGGCGACAGGGGGCTCAAGAGACCCAGTACTTC. Translation: CASSLGWGRQGAQETQYF.

V gene TRBV27 combines with J gene TRBJ2-3; D may be TRBD2 (5 bases). The CDR3 runs 17 residues. Germline CDR1 reads MNHEY; CDR2 reads SMNVEV (reference sequence). V dropped 3 bases and J dropped 0 bases, with 16 bases sitting between them. CDR3 sequence (DNA): TGTGCCAGCAGTTTTCGGGCCTCTAGCTTCAGCACAGATACGCAGTATTTT. Encoded protein: CASSFRASSFSTDTQYF.

The V call is TRBV30, the J call TRBJ2-7, with D perhaps matching TRBD1 (7 bases). The length of the CDR3 is 13 residues. The germline V gene has CDR1 GTSNPN and CDR2 SVGIG (reference sequence). V lost 4 bases, J lost 6 bases, and 16 bases lay in between. The CDR3 DNA is TGTGCCTGGACGGGCCAGGGGGAGGCCGAGCAGTACTTC. Amino acid sequence: CAWTGQGEAEQYF. The whole variable domain, filled in from reference TRBV30 and TRBJ2-7, reads SQTIHQWPATLVQPVGSPLSLECTVEGTSNPNLYWYRQAAGRGLQLLFYSVGIGQISSEVPQNLSASRPQDRQFILSSKKLLLSDSGFYLCAWTGQGEAEQYFGPGTRLTVT.

This clone was counted between two and nine times. Other DNA sequences in this specimen translate into the identical CDR3. The V call is TRBV7-8, the J call TRBJ2-7, with a possible D match to TRBD1 (6 bases). V shed 0 bases and J shed 4 bases, with 13 bases lying between them. The CDR3 runs to 15 residues. CDR1 is SGHVS, CDR2 FQNEAQ, per germline. CDR3 in DNA: TGTGCCAGCAGCTTAGCGCAGGGGCCATCTTACGAGCAGTACTTC. Translated: CASSLAQGPSYEQYF.